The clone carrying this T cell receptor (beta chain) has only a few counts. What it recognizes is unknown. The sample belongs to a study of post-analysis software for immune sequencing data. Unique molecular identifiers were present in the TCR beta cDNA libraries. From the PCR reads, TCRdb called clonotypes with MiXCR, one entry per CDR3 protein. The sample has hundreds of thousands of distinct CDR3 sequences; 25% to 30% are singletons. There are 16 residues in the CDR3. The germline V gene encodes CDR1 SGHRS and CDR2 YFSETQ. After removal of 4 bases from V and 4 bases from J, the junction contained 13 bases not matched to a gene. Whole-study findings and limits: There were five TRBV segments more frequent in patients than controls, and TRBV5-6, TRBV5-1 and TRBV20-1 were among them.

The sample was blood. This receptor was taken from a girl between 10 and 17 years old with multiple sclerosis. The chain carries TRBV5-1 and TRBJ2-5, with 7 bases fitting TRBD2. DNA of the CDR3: TGCGCCAGCAGCCACACCGGGGGAGGGCCAGGAGAGACCCAGTACTTC. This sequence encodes CASSHTGGGPGETQYF.